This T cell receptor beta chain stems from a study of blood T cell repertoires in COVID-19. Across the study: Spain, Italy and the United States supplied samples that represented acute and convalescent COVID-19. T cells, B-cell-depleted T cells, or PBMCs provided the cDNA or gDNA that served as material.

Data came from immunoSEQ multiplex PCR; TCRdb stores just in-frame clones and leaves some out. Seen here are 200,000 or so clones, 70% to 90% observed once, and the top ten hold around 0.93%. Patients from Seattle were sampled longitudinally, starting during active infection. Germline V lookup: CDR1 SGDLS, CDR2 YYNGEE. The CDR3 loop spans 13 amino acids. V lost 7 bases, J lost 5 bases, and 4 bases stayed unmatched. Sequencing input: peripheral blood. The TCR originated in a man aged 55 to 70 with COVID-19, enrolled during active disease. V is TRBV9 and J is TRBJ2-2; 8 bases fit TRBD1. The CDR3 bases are TGTGCCAGCGCCAGGGGGCGAACCGGGGAGCTGTTTTTT. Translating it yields CASARGRTGELFF.